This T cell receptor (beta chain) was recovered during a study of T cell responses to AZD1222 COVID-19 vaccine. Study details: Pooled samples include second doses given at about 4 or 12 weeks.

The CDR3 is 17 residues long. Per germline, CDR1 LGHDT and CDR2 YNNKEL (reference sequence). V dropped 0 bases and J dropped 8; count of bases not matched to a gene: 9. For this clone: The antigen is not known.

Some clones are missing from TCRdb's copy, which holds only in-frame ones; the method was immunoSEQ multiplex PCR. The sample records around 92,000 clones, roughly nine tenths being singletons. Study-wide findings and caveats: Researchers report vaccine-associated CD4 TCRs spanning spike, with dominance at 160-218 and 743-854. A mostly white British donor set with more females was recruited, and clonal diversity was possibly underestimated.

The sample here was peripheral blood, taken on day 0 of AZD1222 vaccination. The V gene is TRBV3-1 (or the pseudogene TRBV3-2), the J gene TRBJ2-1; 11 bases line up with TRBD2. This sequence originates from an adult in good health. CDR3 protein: CASSQDRDSGRAYEQFF. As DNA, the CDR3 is TGTGCCAGCAGCCAAGATCGGGATAGCGGGAGGGCGTATGAGCAGTTCTTC.